Listed here are 32 T cell receptor beta chains from one sample, sequenced in a study of shared clonotypes between healthy human individuals. The assay was immunoSEQ multiplex PCR, and TCRdb's table has in-frame clones only and misses some. The sample yields roughly 2.4 million clones, more than 90% seen once. The sample was naive CD4+ T cells sorted from blood. Indicated subset: CD45RA+ positively selected. These TCRs come from a young man in good health.

About this clone itself: The sample has other DNA sequences that encode this CDR3 too. The chain carries TRBV28 and TRBJ1-5, with 7 bases identical to TRBD1. V lost 3 bases, J lost 2 bases, and 4 bases stayed unmatched. The CDR3 is 15 residues long. Germline V gene lookup returns CDR1 MDHEN and CDR2 SYDVKM. The chain's CDR3 is CASSLTDRGNQPQHF. In DNA, the CDR3 is TGTGCCAGCAGTTTGACCGACAGGGGCAATCAGCCCCAGCATTTT.

The chain employs TRBV5-1 and TRBJ2-5; D could derive from TRBD1 or TRBD2 (5 bases each). V was cut by 4 bases and J by 3 bases, with 16 bases left in between. Per the germline V gene, CDR1 is SGHRS and CDR2 is YFSETQ. The length of the CDR3 is 15 residues. As DNA, the CDR3 is TGCGCCAGCAGCCCCCGGGACCCCGAGAAAGAGACCCAGTACTTC. Protein product: CASSPRDPEKETQYF. Filled out from reference TRBV5-1 and TRBJ2-5, the complete variable domain reads KAGVTQTPRYLIKTRGQQVTLSCSPISGHRSVSWYQQTPGQGLQFLFEYFSETQRNKGNFPGRFSGRQFSNSRSEMNVSTLELGDSALYLCASSPRDPEKETQYFGPGTRLLVL.

The CDR3 sequence: CASSKGGQGWKGYTF. CDR3 in DNA: TGTGCCAGCAGCAAAGGCGGACAGGGCTGGAAAGGCTACACCTTC. The rearrangement links TRBV6-5 to TRBJ1-2; 8 bases are shared with TRBD1. The V and J ends lost 6 bases and 8 bases, in that order; junction bases with no gene match: 14. The CDR3 consists of 15 residues. The V gene's germline CDR1 is MNHEY and CDR2 SVGAGI.

The chain links TRBV9 to TRBJ2-1, with D perhaps TRBD1 (6 bases). The CDR3 extends over 15 amino acids. The ends were cut back, 4 bases at V and 3 bases at J, with 14 bases in the middle. The germline V gene has CDR1 SGDLS and CDR2 YYNGEE. In DNA, the CDR3 is TGTGCCAGCAGCCTGACTGGGGACAACTACAATGAGCAGTTCTTC. Protein sequence: CASSLTGDNYNEQFF.

The gene calls are TRBV11-3 and TRBJ2-1, with 10 bases matching TRBD2. V lost 5 bases to trimming and J lost 2 bases; unmatched junction nucleotides: 3. Germline lookup yields CDR1 SGHNT and CDR2 YENEEA. The CDR3 is made up of 15 amino acids. The CDR3 nucleotides read TGTGCCAGCAGCCGACTAGCGGGTACCTACAATGAGCAGTTCTTC. The encoded protein is CASSRLAGTYNEQFF.

The chain uses TRBV2 and TRBJ2-1, with a weak D call TRBD2 (5 bases). In germline, CDR1 is SNHLY, CDR2 FYNNEI. This CDR3 contains 14 residues. Between the trimmed V and J ends, which lost 7 bases and 1 base, there was a span of 11 bases. The DNA of the CDR3 is TGTGCCAGCACGGGATTGAGGTCCTACAATGAGCAGTTCTTC. This translates into CASTGLRSYNEQFF.

The table lists this clone with a count of one. Within the sample, other DNA sequences also encode this same CDR3. The rearrangement joins TRBV18 to TRBJ1-2, with D uncertain. V dropped 3 bases and J dropped 1 base, with 6 bases sitting between them. The CDR3 is made up of 13 amino acids. Germline V gene data show CDR1 as KGHSH and CDR2 as LQKENI. The CDR3 here is CASSPGNNYGYTF. CDR3 bases: TGTGCCAGCTCACCGGGAAATAACTATGGCTACACCTTC.

The chain joins TRBV19 to TRBJ1-6, with D perhaps matching TRBD1 (6 bases). Trimming removed 1 base from V and 8 bases from J, with 18 bases in between. Germline V gives CDR1 LNHDA, CDR2 SQIVND (reference sequence). The CDR3 has 17 residues. Written as DNA, the CDR3 is TGTGCCAGTAGTATAGGATCCGGGGGGCGCGTTGATTCACCCCTCCACTTT. Its protein product is CASSIGSGGRVDSPLHF.

This chain links TRBV6-1 with TRBJ2-4; D possibly uses TRBD1 or TRBD2 (6 bases each). CDR3 length: 13 residues. V dropped 8 bases and J dropped 4 bases, with 12 bases sitting between them. The germline V gene encodes CDR1 MNHNS and CDR2 SASEGT. The CDR3 region has the DNA TGTGCCAGCCTAGCGCAGGGGAAAAACATTCAGTACTTC. Encoded protein: CASLAQGKNIQYF.

About this clone itself: Other DNA sequences from this sample encode an identical CDR3 as well. The rearrangement links TRBV5-1 to TRBJ2-3, with D possibly being TRBD1 (5 bases). CDR1 is SGHRS, CDR2 YFSETQ, per germline. The CDR3 is 13 amino acids. V was shortened by 0 bases and J by 6 bases, with 8 bases between the two germline ends. The chain's CDR3 is CASSLDRSDTQYF. The CDR3 DNA sequence: TGCGCCAGCAGCTTGGACAGGTCGGATACGCAGTATTTT.

The chain employs TRBV13 and TRBJ1-2; D may be TRBD1 (5 bases). The CDR3 covers 17 residues. CDR1 PRHDT and CDR2 FYEKMQ come from the germline V gene (reference sequence). Trimming took off 4 bases at V and 4 bases at J, with 22 bases between the two ends. The CDR3 here is CASSSVGFGGYGYGYTF. As DNA, the CDR3 is TGTGCCAGCAGCTCCGTTGGCTTTGGGGGATACGGCTATGGCTACACCTTC.

The chain couples TRBV5-1 to TRBJ1-2, with D tentatively TRBD1 (6 bases). Trimming removed 4 bases at V and 0 bases at J, with 22 bases between. The CDR3 covers 18 residues. Germline CDR1 SGHRS, CDR2 YFSETQ. In nucleotides, the CDR3 is TGCGCCAGCAGCCCCGGGGGCAGTAAGGGTATATCTAACTATGGCTACACCTTC. Protein product: CASSPGGSKGISNYGYTF.

The chain is built from TRBV7-9 and TRBJ2-1; 11 bases fit TRBD2. This CDR3 region has 15 residues. V shed 5 bases, J shed 6 bases, and the junction held 6 bases outside the gene matches. Germline values: CDR1 SEHNR, CDR2 FQNEAQ (reference sequence). CDR3 residues: CASSVSGGAPNEQFF. CDR3 coding DNA: TGTGCCAGCAGCGTTAGCGGGGGGGCCCCCAATGAGCAGTTCTTC.

The chain couples TRBV19 to TRBJ2-5; 8 nucleotides agree with TRBD2. CDR1 LNHDA and CDR2 SQIVND come from the germline V gene (reference sequence). The CDR3 is made up of 13 amino acids. V lost 7 bases, J lost 4 bases, and 5 bases stayed unmatched. The CDR3 DNA is TGTGCCAGTAAGGGACTAGAGGTAGAGACCCAGTACTTC. Translation: CASKGLEVETQYF.

The genes are TRBV29-1 and TRBJ2-5; 8 bases agree with TRBD1. Germline V gene data show CDR1 as SQVTM and CDR2 as ANQGSEA. The CDR3 length is 15 residues. The trim removed 1 base at V and 5 bases at J, leaving 9 bases unmatched. CDR3 residues: CSVEVGTGDEETQYF. The CDR3 nucleotides read TGCAGCGTTGAAGTAGGGACAGGTGATGAGGAGACCCAGTACTTC.

V and J are TRBV4-1 and TRBJ1-4; TRBD1 is a possible D gene (5 bases). The CDR3 totals 18 residues. V shed 4 bases and J shed 4 bases, with 22 bases lying between them. Germline CDR1 and CDR2: MGHRA and YSYEKL. The CDR3, as DNA: TGCGCCAGCAGCCGGGAGGTCACACAGGAATGGGGTAATGAAAAACTGTTTTTT. It codes for CASSREVTQEWGNEKLFF.

The chain joins TRBV9 to TRBJ2-3; 9 bases line up with TRBD1. From germline, CDR1 is SGDLS and CDR2 YYNGEE. The ends lost 4 bases at V and 3 bases at J; junction bases unmatched: 12. The CDR3 consists of 17 residues. CDR3 residues: CASSPLGRDRATDTQYF. CDR3 coding DNA: TGTGCCAGCAGCCCTCTTGGCCGGGACAGGGCTACAGATACGCAGTATTTT.

The genes are TRBV2 and TRBJ2-3; 12 bases agree with TRBD2. The CDR3 consists of 16 residues. Trimming took 3 bases from V and 8 from J; bases not matched to a gene: 9. Germline CDR1 reads SNHLY; CDR2 reads FYNNEI. The CDR3 region is CASSEGRGTSGLTQYF. In DNA form, the CDR3 reads TGTGCCAGCAGTGAGGGTCGCGGGACTAGCGGGCTTACGCAGTATTTT.

J is TRBJ1-4 and V is TRBV30, with D possibly TRBD1 on 5 matching bases. CDR1 and CDR2 (germline): GTSNPN, SVGIG (reference sequence). The CDR3 sequence is 15 residues long. V was shortened by 0 bases and J by 5 bases, with 13 bases between the two germline ends. CDR3 in amino acids: CAWSVMGTSNEKLFF. CDR3 bases: TGTGCCTGGAGTGTAATGGGGACTTCCAATGAAAAACTGTTTTTT.

The chain recombines TRBV25-1 with TRBJ1-6; D perhaps matches TRBD1 (6 bases). The CDR3 covers 15 residues. CDR1 MGHDK and CDR2 SYGVNS come from the germline V gene. V lost 3 bases, J lost 11 bases, and 17 bases lay in between. The chain's CDR3 is CASSDLAGGATPLHF. The DNA of the CDR3 is TGTGCCAGCAGTGACCTTGCGGGGGGCGCGACACCCCTCCACTTT.

The rearrangement links TRBV6-1 to TRBJ1-6; 9 bases are shared with TRBD1. The CDR3 is 19 residues long. The ends lost 4 bases at V and 3 bases at J; junction bases unmatched: 13. Germline V gives CDR1 MNHNS, CDR2 SASEGT. In nucleotides, the CDR3 is TGTGCCAGCAGTGGTCTTAGACCGGGACAGGGAAGCTATAATTCACCCCTCCACTTT. This codes for CASSGLRPGQGSYNSPLHF.

The chain recombines TRBV7-6 with TRBJ2-2; TRBD2 might be the D (5 bases). Germline loops: CDR1 SGHVS, CDR2 FNYEAQ. The CDR3 sequence is 12 residues long. Between the trimmed V and J ends, which lost 2 bases and 7 bases, there was a span of 5 bases. The CDR3 DNA sequence: TGTGCCAGCAGCTTACGGGACGGGGAGCTGTTTTTT. Translating gives CASSLRDGELFF.

The rearrangement links TRBV29-1 to TRBJ2-5, with TRBD2 matching 10 bases. CDR1 is SQVTM, CDR2 ANQGSEA, per germline. This CDR3 contains 18 residues. V trimming: 1 base; J trimming: 0 bases; junction bases outside the gene matches: 11. The chain's CDR3 is CSVEGVDSGGLYQETQYF. CDR3 DNA: TGCAGCGTTGAAGGGGTAGATAGCGGGGGGTTATACCAAGAGACCCAGTACTTC.

The chain couples TRBV30 to TRBJ2-3, with 9 bases matching TRBD2. The CDR3 runs 14 residues. Losses at the gene ends were 2 bases for V and 5 bases for J; bases not matched to a gene: 5. Germline CDR1 is GTSNPN and CDR2 is SVGIG (reference sequence). The CDR3 DNA follows: TGTGCCTGGAGTCCGGGACTAGCAGGAGATACGCAGTATTTT. It translates to CAWSPGLAGDTQYF.

This clone was observed a few times. This chain joins TRBV28 and TRBJ1-6, with D tentatively TRBD1 (5 bases). CDR1 and CDR2 from the germline V gene are MDHEN and SYDVKM. V lost 6 bases and J 7 bases, leaving 7 bases between the germline ends. The CDR3 is 12 residues long. The CDR3 reads CASSRQNSPLHF. The DNA for the CDR3 is TGTGCCAGCAGCCGACAGAATTCACCCCTCCACTTT.

This clone was detected only once. This chain joins TRBV7-2 and TRBJ2-2; D may be TRBD2 (6 bases). The CDR3 totals 15 residues. Deletions cut 3 bases from V and 1 base from J, with 9 bases between. Germline CDR1 reads SGHTA; CDR2 reads FQGNSA. The CDR3 is CASSFAGWNTGELFF. The CDR3 DNA sequence: TGTGCCAGCAGCTTTGCGGGATGGAACACCGGGGAGCTGTTTTTT.

This chain links TRBV27 with TRBJ1-2, with TRBD1 identical over 8 bases. There are 16 residues in the CDR3. J gave up 10 bases and V 5 bases, and 18 bases lay outside the gene matches. In germline, CDR1 is MNHEY, CDR2 SMNVEV (reference sequence). CDR3 loop: CASSSYYLGQGFDYTF. CDR3 bases: TGTGCCAGCAGTAGCTACTACCTAGGACAGGGCTTCGACTACACCTTC.

In DNA form, the CDR3 reads TGCGCCAGCAGTGGGGACAGGGGCGAGCAGTACTTC. This translates into CASSGDRGEQYF. The chain carries TRBV10-1 and TRBJ2-7, with 10 bases lining up with TRBD1. Germline assignment: CDR1 WNHNN and CDR2 SYGVQD (reference sequence). This CDR3 region has 12 residues. The V and J ends lost 4 bases and 6 bases, in that order; junction bases with no gene match: 0.

The gene calls are TRBV6-6 and TRBJ1-3; D might be TRBD1 (6 bases). The CDR3 consists of 15 residues. Trimming removed 5 bases from V and 2 bases from J, with 13 bases in between. Germline V CDR1 and CDR2: MNHNY, SVGAGI (reference sequence). The CDR3 coding sequence is TGTGCCAGCAGTGCCGCGGGGGGCCCTGGAAACACCATATATTTT. Protein product: CASSAAGGPGNTIYF.

The rearrangement links TRBV30 to TRBJ2-7; 7 bases are shared with TRBD1. The CDR3 covers 14 residues. V lost 0 bases to trimming and J lost 1 base; unmatched junction nucleotides: 3. Germline CDR1 GTSNPN, CDR2 SVGIG (reference sequence). DNA of the CDR3: TGTGCCTGGAGTGTAGGGACAGTATCCTACGAGCAGTACTTC. Protein sequence: CAWSVGTVSYEQYF.

The chain couples TRBV9 to TRBJ2-1; 11 bases align to TRBD2. The CDR3 has 18 residues. Per germline, CDR1 SGDLS and CDR2 YYNGEE. The trim removed 3 bases at V and 7 bases at J, leaving 15 bases unmatched. CDR3 nucleotides: TGTGCCAGCAGCGCAAAACAACCGGGACTAGCGGACATTAATGAGCAGTTCTTC. Translated: CASSAKQPGLADINEQFF.

This sequence joins TRBV5-1 and TRBJ1-1; 8 nucleotides align to TRBD1. V dropped 5 bases and J dropped 1; count of bases not matched to a gene: 7. The germline V gene encodes CDR1 SGHRS and CDR2 YFSETQ. The CDR3 sequence is 15 residues long. CDR3 sequence reads: CASRSTGGANTEAFF. In DNA form, the CDR3 reads TGCGCCAGCAGGTCCACAGGGGGTGCGAACACTGAAGCTTTCTTT. Combining the CDR3 with reference TRBV5-1 and TRBJ1-1 gives the whole variable domain KAGVTQTPRYLIKTRGQQVTLSCSPISGHRSVSWYQQTPGQGLQFLFEYFSETQRNKGNFPGRFSGRQFSNSRSEMNVSTLELGDSALYLCASRSTGGANTEAFFGQGTRLTVV.